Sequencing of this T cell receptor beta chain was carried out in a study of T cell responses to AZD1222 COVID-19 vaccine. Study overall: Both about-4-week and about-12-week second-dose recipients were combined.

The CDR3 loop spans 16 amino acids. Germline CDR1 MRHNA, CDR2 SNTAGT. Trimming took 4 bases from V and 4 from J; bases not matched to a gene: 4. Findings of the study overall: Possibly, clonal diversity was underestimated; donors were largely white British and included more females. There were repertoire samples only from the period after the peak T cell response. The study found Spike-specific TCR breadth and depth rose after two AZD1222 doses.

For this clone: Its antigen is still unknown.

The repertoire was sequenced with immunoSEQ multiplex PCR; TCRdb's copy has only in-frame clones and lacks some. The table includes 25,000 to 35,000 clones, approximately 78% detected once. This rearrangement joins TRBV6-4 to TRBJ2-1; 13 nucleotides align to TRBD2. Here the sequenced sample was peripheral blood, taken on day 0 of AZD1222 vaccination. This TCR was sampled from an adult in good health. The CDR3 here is CASSARTSGSYNEQFF. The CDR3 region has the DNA TGTGCCAGCAGTGCCAGGACTAGCGGGAGTTACAATGAGCAGTTCTTC.